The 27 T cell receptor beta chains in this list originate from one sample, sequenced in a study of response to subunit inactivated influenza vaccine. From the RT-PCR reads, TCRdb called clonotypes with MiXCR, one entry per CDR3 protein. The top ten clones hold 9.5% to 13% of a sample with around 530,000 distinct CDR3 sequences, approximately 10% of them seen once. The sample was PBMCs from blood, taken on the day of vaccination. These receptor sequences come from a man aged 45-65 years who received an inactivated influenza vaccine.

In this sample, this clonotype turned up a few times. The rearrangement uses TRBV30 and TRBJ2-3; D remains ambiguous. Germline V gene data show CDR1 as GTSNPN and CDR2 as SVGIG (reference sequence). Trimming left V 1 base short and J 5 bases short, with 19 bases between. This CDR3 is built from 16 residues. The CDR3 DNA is TGTGCCTGGAGTGACCTGGACGTCGGCTCGGGAGATACGCAGTATTTT. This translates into CAWSDLDVGSGDTQYF. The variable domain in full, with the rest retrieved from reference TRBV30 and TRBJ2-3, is SQTIHQWPATLVQPVGSPLSLECTVEGTSNPNLYWYRQAAGRGLQLLFYSVGIGQISSEVPQNLSASRPQDRQFILSSKKLLLSDSGFYLCAWSDLDVGSGDTQYFGPGTRLTVL.

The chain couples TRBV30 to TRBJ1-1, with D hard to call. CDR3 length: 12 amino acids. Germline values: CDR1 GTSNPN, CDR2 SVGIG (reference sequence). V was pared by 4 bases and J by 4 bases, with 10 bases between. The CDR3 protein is CAWKGDFTEAFF. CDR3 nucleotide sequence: TGTGCCTGGAAGGGAGATTTCACTGAAGCTTTCTTT.

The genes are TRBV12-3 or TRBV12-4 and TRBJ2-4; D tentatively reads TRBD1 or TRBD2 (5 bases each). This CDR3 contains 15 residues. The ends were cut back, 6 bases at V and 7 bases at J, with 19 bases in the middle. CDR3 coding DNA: TGTGCCAGCAGCCCAACCCAGGTGGGGGAGAACATTCAGTACTTC. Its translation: CASSPTQVGENIQYF.

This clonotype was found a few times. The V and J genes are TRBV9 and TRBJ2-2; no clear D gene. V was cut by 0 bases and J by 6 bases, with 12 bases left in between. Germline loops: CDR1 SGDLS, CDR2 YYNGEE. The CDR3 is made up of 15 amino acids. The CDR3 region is CASSVAHNGPGELFF. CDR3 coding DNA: TGTGCCAGCAGCGTAGCCCACAACGGCCCCGGGGAGCTGTTTTTT.

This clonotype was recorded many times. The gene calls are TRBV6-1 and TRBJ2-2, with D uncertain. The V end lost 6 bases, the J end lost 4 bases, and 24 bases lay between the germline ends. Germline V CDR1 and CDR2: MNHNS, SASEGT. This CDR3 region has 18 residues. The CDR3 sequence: CASSPYRSPGRVTGELFF. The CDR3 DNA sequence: TGTGCCAGCAGCCCCTATCGATCTCCCGGCCGCGTCACCGGGGAGCTGTTTTTT.

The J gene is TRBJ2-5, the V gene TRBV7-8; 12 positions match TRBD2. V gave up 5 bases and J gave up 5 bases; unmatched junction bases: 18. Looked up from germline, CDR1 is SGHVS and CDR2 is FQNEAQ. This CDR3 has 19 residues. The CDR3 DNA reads TGTGCCAGCAGCCCAACGCGATCTAGCGGGAGGGCGACGGGGGAGACCCAGTACTTC. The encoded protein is CASSPTRSSGRATGETQYF.

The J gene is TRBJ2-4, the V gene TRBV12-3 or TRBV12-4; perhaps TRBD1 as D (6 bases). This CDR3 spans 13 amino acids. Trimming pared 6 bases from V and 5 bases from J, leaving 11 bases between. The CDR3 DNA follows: TGTGCCAGCAGGCCGTGGGGGCAAAACATTCAGTACTTC. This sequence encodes CASRPWGQNIQYF.

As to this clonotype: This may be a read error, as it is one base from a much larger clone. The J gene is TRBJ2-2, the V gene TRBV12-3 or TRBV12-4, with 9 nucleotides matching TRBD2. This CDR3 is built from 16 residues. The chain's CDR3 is CAGSLAGVGNTGELFF. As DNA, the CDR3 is TGTGCCGGCAGTTTAGCGGGAGTGGGGAACACCGGGGAGCTGTTTTTT.

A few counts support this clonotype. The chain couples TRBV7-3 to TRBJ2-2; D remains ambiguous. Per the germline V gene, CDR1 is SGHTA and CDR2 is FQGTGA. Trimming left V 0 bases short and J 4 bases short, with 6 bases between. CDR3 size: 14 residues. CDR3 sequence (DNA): TGTGCCAGCAGCTTAACATCGGCCACCGGGGAGCTGTTTTTT. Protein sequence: CASSLTSATGELFF.

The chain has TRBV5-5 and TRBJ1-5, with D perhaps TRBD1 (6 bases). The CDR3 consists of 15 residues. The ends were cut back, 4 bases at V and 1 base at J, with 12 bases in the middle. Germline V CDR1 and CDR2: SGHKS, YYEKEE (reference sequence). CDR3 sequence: CASSRVGGSNQPQHF. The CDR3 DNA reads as TGTGCCAGCAGCCGCGTGGGGGGCAGCAATCAGCCCCAGCATTTT.

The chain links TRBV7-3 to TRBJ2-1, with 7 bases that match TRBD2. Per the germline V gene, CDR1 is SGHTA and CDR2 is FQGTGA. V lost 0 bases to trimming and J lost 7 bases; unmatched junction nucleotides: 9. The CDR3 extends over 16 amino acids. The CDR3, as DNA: TGTGCCAGCAGCTTAACGTGGCGGGAGATAGGGAATGAGCAGTTCTTC. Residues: CASSLTWREIGNEQFF.

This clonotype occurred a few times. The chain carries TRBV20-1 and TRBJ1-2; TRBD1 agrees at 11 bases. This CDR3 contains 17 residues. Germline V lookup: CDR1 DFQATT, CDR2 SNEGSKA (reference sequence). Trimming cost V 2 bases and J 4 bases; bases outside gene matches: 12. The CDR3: CSARHRDRGFGGYGYTF. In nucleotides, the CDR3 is TGCAGTGCTAGACACCGGGACAGGGGGTTCGGTGGCTATGGCTACACCTTC.

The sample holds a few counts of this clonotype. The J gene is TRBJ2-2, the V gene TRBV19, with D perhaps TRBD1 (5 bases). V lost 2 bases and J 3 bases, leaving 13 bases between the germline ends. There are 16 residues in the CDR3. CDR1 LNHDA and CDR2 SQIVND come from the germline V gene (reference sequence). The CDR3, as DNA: TGTGCCAGTAGTATATCCCAGGGATACGACACCGGGGAGCTGTTTTTT. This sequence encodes CASSISQGYDTGELFF.

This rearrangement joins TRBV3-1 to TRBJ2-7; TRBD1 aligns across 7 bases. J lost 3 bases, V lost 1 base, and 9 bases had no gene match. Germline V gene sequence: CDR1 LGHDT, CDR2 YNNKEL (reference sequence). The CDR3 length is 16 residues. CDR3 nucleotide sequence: TGTGCCAGCAGCCAAGTAGTAGGGGGCGGCCACTACGAGCAGTACTTC. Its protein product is CASSQVVGGGHYEQYF.

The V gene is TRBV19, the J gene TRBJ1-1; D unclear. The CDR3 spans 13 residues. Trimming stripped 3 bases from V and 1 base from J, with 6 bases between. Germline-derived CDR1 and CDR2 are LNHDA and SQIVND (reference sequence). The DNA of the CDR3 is TGTGCCAGTAGTATCGGCAGGAACACTGAAGCTTTCTTT. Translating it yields CASSIGRNTEAFF.

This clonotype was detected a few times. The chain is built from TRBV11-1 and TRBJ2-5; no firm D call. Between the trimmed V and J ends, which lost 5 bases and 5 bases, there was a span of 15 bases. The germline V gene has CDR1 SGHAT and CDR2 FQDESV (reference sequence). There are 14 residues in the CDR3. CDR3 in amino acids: CASSPPGKTETQYF. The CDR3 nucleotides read TGTGCCAGCAGCCCCCCGGGCAAGACGGAGACCCAGTACTTC. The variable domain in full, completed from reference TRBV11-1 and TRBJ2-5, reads EAEVAQSPRYKITEKSQAVAFWCDPISGHATLYWYRQILGQGPELLVQFQDESVVDDSQLPKDRFSAERLKGVDSTLKIQPAELGDSAMYLCASSPPGKTETQYFGPGTRLLVL.

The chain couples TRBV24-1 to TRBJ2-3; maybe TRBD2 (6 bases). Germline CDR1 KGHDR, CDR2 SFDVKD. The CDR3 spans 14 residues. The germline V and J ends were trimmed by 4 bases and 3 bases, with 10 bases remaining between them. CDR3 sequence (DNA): TGTGCCACCAGTGAGGCCGGGAGAACAGATACGCAGTATTTT. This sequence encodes CATSEAGRTDTQYF.

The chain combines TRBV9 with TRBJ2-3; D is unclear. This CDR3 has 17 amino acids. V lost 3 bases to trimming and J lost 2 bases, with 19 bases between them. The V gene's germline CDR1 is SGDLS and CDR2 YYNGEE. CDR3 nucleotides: TGTGCCAGCAGCGCAACACCTTTGACACGTATCACAGATACGCAGTATTTT. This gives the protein CASSATPLTRITDTQYF.

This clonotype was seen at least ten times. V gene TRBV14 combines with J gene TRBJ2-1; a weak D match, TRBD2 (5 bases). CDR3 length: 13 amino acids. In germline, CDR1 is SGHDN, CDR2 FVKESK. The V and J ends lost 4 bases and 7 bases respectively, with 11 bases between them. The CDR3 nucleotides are TGTGCCAGCAGCCGCGGAAGGAGGAATGAGCAGTTCTTC. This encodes CASSRGRRNEQFF.

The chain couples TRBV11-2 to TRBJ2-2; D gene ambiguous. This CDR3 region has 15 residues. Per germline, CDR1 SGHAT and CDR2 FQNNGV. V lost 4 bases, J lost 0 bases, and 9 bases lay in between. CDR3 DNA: TGTGCCAGCAGCTATACAGCCTCGAACACCGGGGAGCTGTTTTTT. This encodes CASSYTASNTGELFF.

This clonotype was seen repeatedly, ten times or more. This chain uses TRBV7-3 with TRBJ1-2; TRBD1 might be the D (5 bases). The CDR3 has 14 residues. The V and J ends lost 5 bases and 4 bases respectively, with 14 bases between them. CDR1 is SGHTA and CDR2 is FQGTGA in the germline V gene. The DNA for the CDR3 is TGTGCCAGCAGCCCCGGGGCAGGGAGCTATGGCTACACCTTC. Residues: CASSPGAGSYGYTF.

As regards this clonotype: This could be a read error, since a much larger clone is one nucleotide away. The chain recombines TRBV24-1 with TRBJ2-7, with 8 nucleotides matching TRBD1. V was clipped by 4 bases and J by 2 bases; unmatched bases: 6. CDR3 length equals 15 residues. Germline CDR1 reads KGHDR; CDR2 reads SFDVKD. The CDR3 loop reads CATSDPGQVTYEQYF. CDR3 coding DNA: TGTGCCACCAGTGACCCGGGACAGGTTACCTACGAGCAGTACTTC.

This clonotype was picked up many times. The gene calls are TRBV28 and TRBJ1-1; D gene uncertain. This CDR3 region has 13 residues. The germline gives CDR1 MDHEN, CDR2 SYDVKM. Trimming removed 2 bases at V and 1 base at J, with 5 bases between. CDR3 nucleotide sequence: TGTGCCAGCAGTTTACTTGCGAACACTGAAGCTTTCTTT. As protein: CASSLLANTEAFF.

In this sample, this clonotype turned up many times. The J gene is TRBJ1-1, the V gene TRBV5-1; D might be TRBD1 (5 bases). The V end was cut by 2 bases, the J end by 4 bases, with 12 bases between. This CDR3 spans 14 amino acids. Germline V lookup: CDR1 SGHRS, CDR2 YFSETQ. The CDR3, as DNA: TGCGCCAGCAGCTTCCGGGGGATGGGCACTGAAGCTTTCTTT. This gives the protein CASSFRGMGTEAFF.

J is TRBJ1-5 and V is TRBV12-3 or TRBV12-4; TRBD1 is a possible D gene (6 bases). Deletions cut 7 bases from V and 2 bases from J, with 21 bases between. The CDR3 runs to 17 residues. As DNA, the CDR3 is TGTGCCAGCAATCTACAGGGTGGGGGTCCTGGCAATCAGCCCCAGCATTTT. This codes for CASNLQGGGPGNQPQHF.

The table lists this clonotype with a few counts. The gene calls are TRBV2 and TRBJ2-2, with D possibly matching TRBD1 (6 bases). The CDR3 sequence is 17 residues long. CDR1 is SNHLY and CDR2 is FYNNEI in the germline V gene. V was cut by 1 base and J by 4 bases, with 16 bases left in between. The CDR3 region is CASSEVLRGLGTGELFF. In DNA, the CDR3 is TGTGCCAGCAGTGAAGTTCTTAGGGGGTTGGGCACCGGGGAGCTGTTTTTT.

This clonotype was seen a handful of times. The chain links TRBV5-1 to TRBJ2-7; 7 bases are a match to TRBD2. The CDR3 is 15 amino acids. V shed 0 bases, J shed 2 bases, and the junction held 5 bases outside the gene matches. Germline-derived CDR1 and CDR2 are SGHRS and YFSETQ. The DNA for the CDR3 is TGCGCCAGCAGCTTGGACCCAGCGGGACCCTACGAGCAGTACTTC. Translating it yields CASSLDPAGPYEQYF.